Following are 22 T cell receptor beta chains from one sample sequenced in a study of T cell repertoires in cytomegalovirus infection. TCRdb re-analysed the reads in MiXCR, keeping a single row per CDR3 protein. The sample has 700,000 to 850,000 distinct CDR3 sequences, 30% to 35% seen once. The antigens these receptors bind are not known. The sample in question was cultured CD8+ T cells from PBMCs, obtained from culture after CMV antigen stimulation. These receptor sequences come from a human donor in good health (CMV status not recorded). Some clones in this sample may be carry-over from other donors' samples.

This clonotype was detected a few times. The V call is TRBV15, the J call TRBJ1-1; no definite D call. The CDR3 runs to 15 residues. The germline CDR1 and CDR2 sequences are LNHNV and YYDKDF (reference sequence). The ends were cut back, 0 bases at V and 4 bases at J, with 12 bases in the middle. DNA for the CDR3: TGTGCCACCAGCAGAGATATAGGTCGTGCCACTGAAGCTTTCTTT. This gives the protein CATSRDIGRATEAFF.

Concerning this clonotype: At one end the junction does not follow the germline gene, possibly because of a read error. The rearrangement uses TRBV12-3 or TRBV12-4 and TRBJ2-3, with 10 bases lining up with TRBD2. The CDR3 has 16 residues. The CDR3 here is CVSSRLAGAPPDTQYF. Written as DNA, the CDR3 is TGTGTCAGCAGCCGGCTAGCGGGGGCCCCCCCAGATACGCAGTATTTT.

The sample holds a few counts of this clonotype. This chain links TRBV7-9 with TRBJ1-1; D ambiguous. Germline V gene sequence: CDR1 SEHNR, CDR2 FQNEAQ (reference sequence). V gave up 1 base and J gave up 7 bases, with 7 bases separating them. The CDR3 length is 12 residues. The CDR3 DNA reads as TGTGCCAGCAGCTTAGGGGAGAGTGAAGCTTTCTTT. Its translation is CASSLGESEAFF.

This clonotype was recorded a few times. The rearrangement uses TRBV9 and TRBJ2-5, with 8 positions matching TRBD2. Germline CDR1 is SGDLS and CDR2 is YYNGEE. This CDR3 contains 16 residues. Trimming removed 4 bases from V and 5 bases from J; junction bases left unmatched: 13. Here the CDR3 DNA reads TGTGCCAGCAGCCCCTCCCGGGGGGGACGGCTGGAGACCCAGTACTTC. Residues: CASSPSRGGRLETQYF.

The chain joins TRBV11-2 to TRBJ2-1, with 13 bases matching TRBD2. V trimming: 4 bases; J trimming: 8 bases; junction bases outside the gene matches: 5. The germline V gene encodes CDR1 SGHAT and CDR2 FQNNGV. CDR3 size: 15 residues. In nucleotides, the CDR3 is TGTGCCAGCAGCTACACTAGCGGGGGGGCGGATGAGCAGTTCTTC. Translated: CASSYTSGGADEQFF.

This clonotype was counted a few times. The J gene is TRBJ2-7, the V gene TRBV6-2 or TRBV6-3, with unresolved D. V was clipped by 4 bases and J by 2 bases, with 9 bases between them. Looked up from germline, CDR1 is MNHEY and CDR2 is SVGEGT. The CDR3 spans 13 residues. CDR3 nucleotides: TGTGCCAGCAGTTCCACTTTCCCCTACGAGCAGTACTTC. Translation: CASSSTFPYEQYF.

This clonotype appeared a few times. The chain is built from TRBV7-8 and TRBJ2-5, with no clear D. The V gene's germline CDR1 is SGHVS and CDR2 FQNEAQ. The CDR3 extends over 14 amino acids. Trimming took 7 bases from V and 1 from J, leaving 13 bases between them. The DNA for the CDR3 is TGTGCCAGCACGCTCCTGGATGGCCAAGAGACCCAGTACTTC. Encoded protein: CASTLLDGQETQYF.

This clonotype was detected a few times. The V gene is TRBV7-9, the J gene TRBJ2-7; TRBD2 matches 11 bases. In germline, CDR1 is SEHNR, CDR2 FQNEAQ (reference sequence). This CDR3 spans 14 amino acids. With 5 bases clipped from V and 5 bases from J, the junction kept 5 bases outside the gene matches. The CDR3 coding sequence is TGTGCCAGCAGCCAGACTAGCGGGGTTGACGAGCAGTACTTC. This gives the protein CASSQTSGVDEQYF.

The genes are TRBV19 and TRBJ1-2; D is possibly TRBD1 (5 bases). CDR3 length: 14 residues. Germline V lookup: CDR1 LNHDA, CDR2 SQIVND (reference sequence). Trimming left V 5 bases short and J 4 bases short, with 14 bases between. The CDR3 coding sequence is TGTGCCAGTAGTGGCACCGGACACCTCTATGGCTACACCTTC. Translating gives CASSGTGHLYGYTF.

Worth noting for this clonotype: A read error may explain this, as a much larger clone is one base away. The J gene is TRBJ2-7, the V gene TRBV12-3 or TRBV12-4; either TRBD1 or TRBD2 may supply D (5 bases each). The germline V and J ends were trimmed by 3 bases and 5 bases, with 14 bases remaining between them. CDR3 size: 14 residues. The CDR3 DNA sequence: TGTGCCAGCAGTTTTGAGGGACGTTCAGACGAGCAGTACGTC. Translated: CASSFEGRSDEQYV.

The chain recombines TRBV19 with TRBJ1-5; 7 bases map to TRBD1. The CDR3 consists of 14 residues. CDR1 is LNHDA and CDR2 is SQIVND in the germline V gene (reference sequence). V lost 8 bases and J lost 0; bases outside the gene matches: 4. The CDR3 region is CASGTEVSNQPQHF. In DNA form, the CDR3 reads TGTGCCAGTGGGACAGAGGTTAGCAATCAGCCCCAGCATTTT. Full variable domain (missing parts from reference TRBV19 and TRBJ1-5): DGGITQSPKYLFRKEGQNVTLSCEQNLNHDAMYWYRQDPGQGLRLIYYSQIVNDFQKGDIAEGYSVSREKKESFPLTVTSAQKNPTAFYLCASGTEVSNQPQHFGDGTRLSIL.

The chain has TRBV10-1 and TRBJ1-2; D is uncertain. Germline assignment: CDR1 WNHNN and CDR2 SYGVQD (reference sequence). The CDR3 is 18 amino acids. With 3 bases removed from V and 3 bases from J, the gap between germline ends came to 23 bases. CDR3 nucleotides: TGCGCCAGCAGTGAACGGTCCCTTCTATCCGTCCTTTACTATGGCTACACCTTC. This sequence encodes CASSERSLLSVLYYGYTF.

The chain recombines TRBV6-5 with TRBJ2-4; possibly TRBD1 for D (6 bases). Trimming removed 7 bases from V and 0 bases from J, with 13 bases in between. This CDR3 has 15 residues. Germline CDR1 is MNHEY and CDR2 is SVGAGI. This chain's CDR3 is CASKDRHLAKNIQYF. DNA for the CDR3: TGTGCCAGCAAGGACAGACATCTAGCCAAAAACATTCAGTACTTC.

This clonotype occurred a few times. The chain uses TRBV27 and TRBJ1-1; perhaps TRBD1 as D (5 bases). The V gene's germline CDR1 is MNHEY and CDR2 SMNVEV (reference sequence). The CDR3 runs to 13 residues. With 2 bases removed from V and 11 bases from J, the gap between germline ends came to 15 bases. CDR3 region: CASSLGQGDTAFF. CDR3 coding DNA: TGTGCCAGCAGTTTAGGGCAGGGCGATACGGCTTTCTTT.

The V and J genes are TRBV7-9 and TRBJ2-2; D remains ambiguous. The CDR3 length is 10 residues. Germline assignment: CDR1 SEHNR and CDR2 FQNEAQ (reference sequence). Trimming pared 3 bases from V and 10 bases from J, leaving 3 bases between. In DNA form, the CDR3 reads TGTGCCAGCAGCTTCTTGGAGCTGTTTTTT. The encoded protein is CASSFLELFF.

The chain combines TRBV2 with TRBJ1-1; weak D call: TRBD1 (6 bases). This CDR3 has 13 residues. V dropped 3 bases and J dropped 6 bases, with 11 bases sitting between them. CDR1 is SNHLY and CDR2 is FYNNEI in the germline V gene. The CDR3 sequence: CASSDPPGAEAFF. The CDR3 DNA reads TGTGCCAGCAGTGACCCGCCAGGGGCTGAAGCTTTCTTT. The full variable domain, its missing parts supplied by reference TRBV2 and TRBJ1-1, is EPEVTQTPSHQVTQMGQEVILRCVPISNHLYFYWYRQILGQKVEFLVSFYNNEISEKSEIFDDQFSVERPDGSNFTLKIRSTKLEDSAMYFCASSDPPGAEAFFGQGTRLTVV.

This clonotype was observed a few times. The V and J genes are TRBV7-6 and TRBJ1-1; weak D call: TRBD1 (5 bases). The CDR3 extends over 15 amino acids. Trimming cost V 2 bases and J 4 bases, with 14 bases left between them. Germline V gene data show CDR1 as SGHVS and CDR2 as FNYEAQ. The CDR3 DNA is TGTGCCAGCAGCTTAACGGGGGTGAGCGGCACTGAAGCTTTCTTT. Protein product: CASSLTGVSGTEAFF.

The rearrangement joins TRBV24-1 to TRBJ2-7; D not certain. The CDR3 is 15 residues long. The V and J ends lost 0 bases and 3 bases respectively, with 11 bases between them. The germline V gene has CDR1 KGHDR and CDR2 SFDVKD. Here the CDR3 reads CATSDLGRLFYEQYF. CDR3 bases: TGTGCCACCAGTGATTTGGGTCGTCTTTTCTACGAGCAGTACTTC.

This clonotype occurred a few times. The chain couples TRBV7-9 to TRBJ1-6, with 9 positions matching TRBD1. Per the germline V gene, CDR1 is SEHNR and CDR2 is FQNEAQ (reference sequence). This CDR3 has 17 residues. V dropped 4 bases and J dropped 0; count of bases not matched to a gene: 4. The CDR3 spells CASSSGTGSSYNSPLHF. The CDR3 coding sequence is TGTGCCAGCAGCTCTGGGACAGGGAGCTCCTATAATTCACCCCTCCACTTT.

The CDR3 spells CASSPPTTRDTEAFF. As DNA, the CDR3 is TGTGCCAGCAGTCCGCCTACAACGCGGGACACTGAAGCTTTCTTT. This chain uses TRBV6-6 with TRBJ1-1; D uncertain. V was clipped by 5 bases and J by 3 bases, with 16 bases between them. CDR3 length: 15 amino acids. The V gene's germline CDR1 is MNHNY and CDR2 SVGAGI (reference sequence).

This clonotype came up a few times. The chain uses TRBV29-1 and TRBJ2-7; D is unresolved. This CDR3 has 14 residues. The germline gives CDR1 SQVTM, CDR2 ANQGSEA. Trimming pared 4 bases from V and 5 bases from J, leaving 18 bases between. The CDR3 region is CSVAGPGRRDEQYF. The CDR3 DNA reads as TGCAGCGTTGCAGGACCGGGCCGAAGGGACGAGCAGTACTTC.

This chain uses TRBV12-3 or TRBV12-4 with TRBJ1-1; TRBD1 matches at 7 bases. Trimming took 6 bases from V and 3 from J; bases not matched to a gene: 7. This CDR3 is built from 14 residues. As DNA, the CDR3 is TGTGCCAGCAGGAACAGGGGTGGAGACACTGAAGCTTTCTTT. Protein product: CASRNRGGDTEAFF.